This entry concerns a single T cell receptor (beta chain). Trimming pared 9 bases from V and 1 base from J, leaving 13 bases between. Germline V lookup: CDR1 KGHDR, CDR2 SFDVKD. There are 14 residues in the CDR3. The record originates from a study of control samples from healthy donors and cancer patients. The table came from immunoSEQ multiplex PCR; TCRdb's copy has only in-frame clones and leaves some out. The data contain approximately 160,000 clones, 92% of them singletons. The V gene is TRBV24-1, the J gene TRBJ2-3, with D possibly being TRBD1 (5 bases). This sequence was found in a woman between 25 and 40 years old in good health. Sequences were obtained from blood. CDR3 residues: CATVDSHRTDTQYF. The DNA of the CDR3 is TGTGCCACCGTTGACAGCCATCGCACAGATACGCAGTATTTT.